Listed here are 19 T cell receptor beta chains from one sample, sequenced in a study of control samples from healthy donors and cancer patients. Data came from immunoSEQ multiplex PCR; TCRdb stores just in-frame clones and leaves some out. Of 150,000 to 200,000 clones listed, 80% to 95% are singletons. Material: blood. The source of these receptors is a woman aged 25 to 39 in good health.

This CDR3 reads CASSEAGVRNNEQFF. The CDR3 bases are TGTGCCAGCAGTGAGGCGGGAGTTCGAAACAATGAGCAGTTCTTC. The chain recombines TRBV2 with TRBJ2-1, with 7 bases that match TRBD2. The CDR3 is 15 amino acids. Germline lookup yields CDR1 SNHLY and CDR2 FYNNEI. J gave up 5 bases and V 3 bases, and 7 bases lay outside the gene matches.

This chain uses TRBV24-1 with TRBJ2-3; TRBD2 aligns across 8 bases. Germline lookup yields CDR1 KGHDR and CDR2 SFDVKD. The CDR3 spans 14 residues. V was pared by 7 bases and J by 1 base, with 3 bases of the junction left unmatched. CDR3 loop: CATRSGLGTDTQYF. The CDR3 bases are TGTGCCACCAGATCGGGACTAGGCACAGATACGCAGTATTTT.

This rearrangement joins TRBV30 to TRBJ2-7, with 7 bases matching TRBD2. The CDR3 contains 13 residues. The germline V gene encodes CDR1 GTSNPN and CDR2 SVGIG (reference sequence). J was trimmed by 6 bases and V by 5 bases; bases with no gene match: 10. In nucleotides, the CDR3 is TGTGCCTGGGCCTCAGAGGGGAGGGCCGAGCAGTACTTC. Amino acid sequence: CAWASEGRAEQYF.

In this sample, this clone turned up once. The chain carries TRBV4-3 and TRBJ2-1; D could derive from TRBD1 or TRBD2 (5 bases each). Germline V CDR1 and CDR2: LGHNA, YSLEER. The CDR3 contains 15 residues. V lost 0 bases to trimming and J lost 5 bases, with 11 bases between them. The CDR3 sequence: CASSQEPGRNNEQFF. CDR3 bases: TGCGCCAGCAGCCAAGAGCCGGGACGGAACAATGAGCAGTTCTTC.

The chain links TRBV2 to TRBJ1-6; D is possibly TRBD1 (6 bases). This CDR3 has 14 amino acids. The V end lost 7 bases, the J end lost 7 bases, and 14 bases lay between the germline ends. Per the germline V gene, CDR1 is SNHLY and CDR2 is FYNNEI. This CDR3 reads CASNWARGNSPLHF. The CDR3 coding sequence is TGTGCCAGCAATTGGGCAAGGGGGAATTCACCCCTCCACTTT. Variable domain in full (rest from reference TRBV2 and TRBJ1-6): EPEVTQTPSHQVTQMGQEVILRCVPISNHLYFYWYRQILGQKVEFLVSFYNNEISEKSEIFDDQFSVERPDGSNFTLKIRSTKLEDSAMYFCASNWARGNSPLHFGNGTRLTVT.

This sequence joins TRBV12-3 or TRBV12-4 and TRBJ2-1, with D unresolved. V was cut by 7 bases and J by 8 bases, with 15 bases left in between. The CDR3 is 13 amino acids. DNA of the CDR3: TGTGCCAGCACCGCCCGACGTGACGATGAGCAGTTCTTC. It translates to CASTARRDDEQFF.

The chain uses TRBV7-9 and TRBJ2-5, with D possibly matching TRBD2 (7 bases). V was pared by 5 bases and J by 5 bases, with 21 bases between. The CDR3 length is 16 residues. Germline-derived CDR1 and CDR2 are SEHNR and FQNEAQ (reference sequence). DNA for the CDR3: TGTGCCAGCAGCCCAGGAGGGGGGGGGCGCAGGGAGACCCAGTACTTC. Protein: CASSPGGGGRRETQYF.

J is TRBJ2-1 and V is TRBV6-5, with D uncertain. The CDR3 loop spans 15 amino acids. Germline V gene lookup returns CDR1 MNHEY and CDR2 SVGAGI. V was pared by 0 bases and J by 0 bases, with 6 bases between. The CDR3 DNA sequence: TGTGCCAGCAGTTACTCGCGGAACTCCTACAATGAGCAGTTCTTC. It encodes CASSYSRNSYNEQFF.

This sequence joins TRBV4-1 and TRBJ1-5; 9 nucleotides align to TRBD1. CDR1 and CDR2 (germline): MGHRA, YSYEKL. Germline trimming cut 6 bases from V and 7 bases from J; bases unmatched to any gene: 13. This CDR3 spans 16 amino acids. The CDR3 spells CASSPTGTGRKQPQHF. The CDR3 region has the DNA TGCGCCAGCAGTCCGACCGGGACAGGGAGAAAACAGCCCCAGCATTTT.

The chain couples TRBV7-2 to TRBJ1-2, with 9 bases lining up with TRBD1. The junction had 12 bases not matched to a gene; V was cut back by 2 bases and J by 5 bases. The V gene's germline CDR1 is SGHTA and CDR2 FQGNSA. This CDR3 contains 17 residues. CDR3 sequence: CASSLTTGGKGGYGYTF. The DNA of the CDR3 is TGTGCCAGCAGCTTAACGACAGGGGGTAAAGGCGGATATGGCTACACCTTC.

The J gene is TRBJ1-1, the V gene TRBV18; D not resolved. The CDR3 is 12 amino acids. The ends were cut back, 1 base at V and 8 bases at J, with 8 bases in the middle. Germline CDR1 reads KGHSH; CDR2 reads LQKENI. CDR3 sequence reads: CASSPRENEAFF. The CDR3 DNA sequence: TGTGCCAGCTCACCACGGGAAAACGAAGCTTTCTTT. Complete variable domain (other parts from reference TRBV18 and TRBJ1-1): NAGVMQNPRHLVRRRGQEARLRCSPMKGHSHVYWYRQLPEEGLKFMVYLQKENIIDESGMPKERFSAEFPKEGPSILRIQQVVRGDSAAYFCASSPRENEAFFGQGTRLTVV.

The chain joins TRBV10-3 to TRBJ2-1, with TRBD2 identical over 8 bases. In germline, CDR1 is ENHRY, CDR2 SYGVKD. The CDR3 has 16 residues. The ends lost 6 bases at V and 0 bases at J; junction bases unmatched: 7. The CDR3: CAIRPSSGGSYNEQFF. In DNA, the CDR3 is TGTGCCATCAGGCCATCCAGCGGGGGCTCCTACAATGAGCAGTTCTTC.

J is TRBJ2-7 and V is TRBV6-1; D ambiguous. Trimming stripped 3 bases from V and 7 bases from J, with 16 bases between. CDR3 length: 14 residues. CDR1 is MNHNS, CDR2 SASEGT, per germline. CDR3 nucleotide sequence: TGTGCCAGCAGTGATCCGGGCTCCCCTTCTGAGCAGTACTTC. Its protein product is CASSDPGSPSEQYF.

This clone was seen once. V is TRBV19 and J is TRBJ2-7; 7 bases match TRBD1. The length of the CDR3 is 14 residues. The V and J ends lost 0 bases and 6 bases, in that order; junction bases with no gene match: 5. Germline CDR1 LNHDA, CDR2 SQIVND (reference sequence). CDR3 nucleotides: TGTGCCAGTAGTATAGATCATGGACAGGCCGAGCAGTACTTC. Translation gives CASSIDHGQAEQYF. The entire variable domain, with the rest obtained from reference TRBV19 and TRBJ2-7, is as follows: DGGITQSPKYLFRKEGQNVTLSCEQNLNHDAMYWYRQDPGQGLRLIYYSQIVNDFQKGDIAEGYSVSREKKESFPLTVTSAQKNPTAFYLCASSIDHGQAEQYFGPGTRLTVT.

The chain links TRBV5-6 to TRBJ1-1; D is uncertain. Germline V gene data show CDR1 as SGHDT and CDR2 as YYEEEE. This CDR3 contains 14 residues. V dropped 0 bases and J dropped 2 bases, with 8 bases sitting between them. CDR3 region: CASSLVPGNTEAFF. The CDR3 nucleotides read TGTGCCAGCAGCTTGGTTCCAGGTAACACTGAAGCTTTCTTT.

This clone was recorded only once. This chain links TRBV2 with TRBJ1-5, with D hard to call. Trimming shortened V by 5 bases and J by 0 bases, and 11 bases separated the two germline ends. The CDR3 is 15 residues long. Germline V CDR1 and CDR2: SNHLY, FYNNEI. DNA of the CDR3: TGTGCCAGCAGTTCCGGGGTCCATAGCAATCAGCCCCAGCATTTT. The encoded protein is CASSSGVHSNQPQHF. Full variable domain (remainder filled in from reference TRBV2 and TRBJ1-5): EPEVTQTPSHQVTQMGQEVILRCVPISNHLYFYWYRQILGQKVEFLVSFYNNEISEKSEIFDDQFSVERPDGSNFTLKIRSTKLEDSAMYFCASSSGVHSNQPQHFGDGTRLSIL.

The chain combines TRBV10-1 with TRBJ2-7, with 10 bases lining up with TRBD2. Germline V gene lookup returns CDR1 WNHNN and CDR2 SYGVQD (reference sequence). The CDR3 sequence is 14 residues long. V lost 5 bases to trimming and J lost 2 bases; unmatched junction nucleotides: 3. CDR3 amino acids: CASSSGRAPYEQYF. The CDR3 region has the DNA TGCGCCAGCAGTAGCGGGAGGGCCCCCTACGAGCAGTACTTC.

The chain joins TRBV27 to TRBJ2-7; tentative D call: TRBD2 (6 bases). This CDR3 comprises 16 residues. Trimming pared 4 bases from V and 4 bases from J, leaving 20 bases between. Germline values: CDR1 MNHEY, CDR2 SMNVEV (reference sequence). The DNA for the CDR3 is TGTGCCAGCAGTTCCCGCCCGGTGGCCGCGGGATACGAGCAGTACTTC. Translating gives CASSSRPVAAGYEQYF.

This rearrangement joins TRBV16 to TRBJ1-5; 9 bases are a match to TRBD1. Germline-derived CDR1 and CDR2 are KGHSY and FQNENV. V gave up 2 bases and J gave up 3 bases; unmatched junction bases: 5. This CDR3 has 16 amino acids. The CDR3 sequence is CASSQTGTGINQPQHF. The DNA for the CDR3 is TGTGCCAGCAGCCAAACCGGGACAGGGATCAATCAGCCCCAGCATTTT.